The 25 T cell receptor beta chains presented below share a single source sample, sequenced in a study of T-cell memory formation after mild COVID-19. TCRdb re-analysed the 5' RACE reads in MiXCR, keeping a single row per CDR3 protein. The repertoire has about 170,000 distinct CDR3 sequences, under 15% of them found once; the top ten carry about 3.3%. The sequenced sample consisted of PBMCs or a T cell subset sorted from them (not recorded which). All receptors come from a man aged 18 to 35 who had mild COVID-19 (a few samples of this study predate the infection). Cell type and time point are not known.

The CDR3: CASTQGIRLQPQHF. DNA for the CDR3: TGTGCCAGCACCCAGGGGATTCGGCTTCAGCCCCAGCATTTT. This chain connects TRBV6-2 or TRBV6-3 to TRBJ1-5; weak D call: TRBD1 (6 bases). The CDR3 has 14 amino acids. Germline CDR1 reads MNHEY; CDR2 reads SVGEGT. The V end was cut by 7 bases, the J end by 6 bases, with 16 bases between.

This chain joins TRBV7-2 and TRBJ1-5; D not resolved. The CDR3 contains 15 residues. The V and J ends lost 3 bases and 9 bases respectively, with 18 bases between them. CDR1 and CDR2 from the germline V gene are SGHTA and FQGNSA. For the CDR3, the DNA is TGTGCCAGCAGCTTCGGGTCCACCCGGGGTTGGCCCCAGCATTTT. It translates to CASSFGSTRGWPQHF.

This clonotype was counted a few times. The J gene is TRBJ2-3, the V gene TRBV7-6; D gene ambiguous. Per the germline V gene, CDR1 is SGHVS and CDR2 is FNYEAQ. V gave up 4 bases and J gave up 0 bases, with 14 bases separating them. The CDR3 totals 16 residues. Here the CDR3 DNA reads TGTGCCAGCAGCTCTAGGTCCCGAACTAGCACAGATACGCAGTATTTT. Translation: CASSSRSRTSTDTQYF.

J is TRBJ1-5 and V is TRBV10-3; possible D gene TRBD1, 6 bases. CDR3 length: 14 amino acids. Trimming took 1 base from V and 4 from J, leaving 8 bases between them. The germline gives CDR1 ENHRY, CDR2 SYGVKD. The CDR3 DNA is TGTGCCATCAGTGAGTTGCAGGGGAATCAGCCCCAGCATTTT. This sequence encodes CAISELQGNQPQHF.

The table lists this clonotype with a few counts. The CDR3 region is CASSLSRSQETQYF. CDR3 in DNA: TGTGCCAGCAGCTTAAGTAGAAGTCAAGAGACCCAGTACTTC. The V call is TRBV7-2, the J call TRBJ2-5, with D unclear. V was trimmed by 2 bases and J by 2 bases, leaving 9 bases between them. CDR1 is SGHTA and CDR2 is FQGNSA in the germline V gene. The CDR3 runs to 14 residues.

In its sample, this clonotype was seen many times. The J gene is TRBJ2-5, the V gene TRBV6-2 or TRBV6-3, with D possibly TRBD1 on 6 matching bases. The germline V and J ends were trimmed by 5 bases and 0 bases, with 10 bases remaining between them. Germline V gene data show CDR1 as MNHEY and CDR2 as SVGEGT. This CDR3 contains 14 residues. CDR3 protein: CASSRQEYQETQYF. The CDR3 region has the DNA TGTGCCAGCAGTAGACAGGAGTACCAAGAGACCCAGTACTTC.

The chain is built from TRBV6-2 or TRBV6-3 and TRBJ2-7; D remains ambiguous. The CDR3 has 13 residues. V lost 4 bases, J lost 5 bases, and 12 bases lay in between. CDR1 and CDR2 (germline): MNHEY, SVGEGT. The DNA for the CDR3 is TGTGCCAGCAGTTCACTGAGCCTCAACGAGCAGTACTTC. This sequence encodes CASSSLSLNEQYF.

The chain recombines TRBV20-1 with TRBJ2-7; 8 nucleotides line up with TRBD1. After removal of 1 base from V and 0 bases from J, the junction contained 5 bases not matched to a gene. Per germline, CDR1 DFQATT and CDR2 SNEGSKA (reference sequence). The CDR3 is 15 amino acids. The CDR3 nucleotides are TGCAGTGCTAGAGGATCGGGACAGGCCTCCTACGAGCAGTACTTC. This codes for CSARGSGQASYEQYF.

This clonotype was found a few times. The CDR3 is CASSYDRGNTIYF. The CDR3 region has the DNA TGCGCCAGCAGCTACGACAGGGGAAACACCATATATTTT. This rearrangement joins TRBV5-1 to TRBJ1-3; D is possibly TRBD1 (6 bases). Germline-derived CDR1 and CDR2 are SGHRS and YFSETQ. V dropped 3 bases and J dropped 4 bases, with 8 bases sitting between them. The CDR3 runs to 13 residues.

The rearrangement uses TRBV28 and TRBJ1-4, with D possibly being TRBD1 (5 bases). This CDR3 has 15 amino acids. V dropped 6 bases and J dropped 8 bases, with 19 bases sitting between them. Per germline, CDR1 MDHEN and CDR2 SYDVKM. In DNA form, the CDR3 reads TGTGCCAGCAGGCTGGCCAGCGGCTGGGACGAAAAACTGTTTTTT. Translation: CASRLASGWDEKLFF.

This sequence joins TRBV29-1 and TRBJ2-4; no reliable D call. Germline V lookup: CDR1 SQVTM, CDR2 ANQGSEA. Trimming took 4 bases from V and 0 from J, leaving 7 bases between them. The CDR3 is 13 residues long. CDR3 nucleotide sequence: TGCAGCGTTGTCCAGCTAGCCAAAAACATTCAGTACTTC. This translates into CSVVQLAKNIQYF. The full variable domain, its missing parts supplied by reference TRBV29-1 and TRBJ2-4, is SAVISQKPSRDICQRGTSLTIQCQVDSQVTMMFWYRQQPGQSLTLIATANQGSEATYESGFVIDKFPISRPNLTFSTLTVSNMSPEDSSIYLCSVVQLAKNIQYFGAGTRLSVL.

This chain uses TRBV10-3 with TRBJ2-1; D is possibly TRBD2 (6 bases). CDR3 size: 12 residues. Germline V gene lookup returns CDR1 ENHRY and CDR2 SYGVKD. Trimming left V 9 bases short and J 9 bases short, with 15 bases between. The CDR3: CAMDGGWGEQFF. The CDR3 DNA follows: TGTGCCATGGACGGAGGGTGGGGTGAGCAGTTCTTC.

This clonotype was observed a handful of times. The rearrangement uses TRBV5-6 and TRBJ1-1, with 9 bases lining up with TRBD1. The CDR3 sequence is 15 residues long. J was trimmed by 4 bases and V by 5 bases; bases with no gene match: 9. Germline CDR1 reads SGHDT; CDR2 reads YYEEEE. The CDR3 here is CASSPDRGWVTEAFF. The DNA of the CDR3 is TGTGCCAGCAGTCCGGACAGGGGATGGGTCACTGAAGCTTTCTTT. The full variable domain, in which reference TRBV5-6 and TRBJ1-1 provide the parts outside the CDR3, is DAGVTQSPTHLIKTRGQQVTLRCSPKSGHDTVSWYQQALGQGPQFIFQYYEEEERQRGNFPDRFSGHQFPNYSSELNVNALLLGDSALYLCASSPDRGWVTEAFFGQGTRLTVV.

This clonotype occurred a few times. J is TRBJ1-2 and V is TRBV18; tentatively, D is TRBD1 (5 bases). The V and J ends lost 2 bases and 4 bases respectively, with 11 bases between them. Germline V gives CDR1 KGHSH, CDR2 LQKENI. The CDR3 covers 14 residues. CDR3 sequence (DNA): TGTGCCAGCTCACCAGGGGCCCTTCCCTATGGCTACACCTTC. The encoded protein is CASSPGALPYGYTF.

The gene calls are TRBV20-1 and TRBJ2-3; TRBD1 might be the D (6 bases). Germline CDR1 DFQATT, CDR2 SNEGSKA (reference sequence). The CDR3 is made up of 16 amino acids. The germline V and J ends were trimmed by 0 bases and 0 bases, with 13 bases remaining between them. The CDR3 loop reads CSARDRYTGSTDTQYF. In DNA, the CDR3 is TGCAGTGCTAGAGATAGGTACACAGGGAGCACAGATACGCAGTATTTT.

The chain carries TRBV24-1 and TRBJ2-5, with a weak D call TRBD2 (6 bases). The germline V gene has CDR1 KGHDR and CDR2 SFDVKD. Between the trimmed V and J ends, which lost 8 bases and 4 bases, there was a span of 19 bases. The CDR3 length is 15 residues. CDR3 in amino acids: CATKHLAPPTETQYF. CDR3 DNA sequence: TGTGCCACCAAGCACCTAGCGCCTCCGACAGAGACCCAGTACTTC.

This chain uses TRBV5-1 with TRBJ1-2; weak D call: TRBD1 (5 bases). Deletions cut 0 bases from V and 5 bases from J, with 11 bases between. Germline CDR1 SGHRS, CDR2 YFSETQ. The CDR3 is made up of 14 amino acids. CDR3 amino acids: CASSLGQRDYGYTF. As DNA, the CDR3 is TGCGCCAGCAGCTTGGGACAGAGAGATTATGGCTACACCTTC. The full variable domain, in which reference TRBV5-1 and TRBJ1-2 provide the parts outside the CDR3, is KAGVTQTPRYLIKTRGQQVTLSCSPISGHRSVSWYQQTPGQGLQFLFEYFSETQRNKGNFPGRFSGRQFSNSRSEMNVSTLELGDSALYLCASSLGQRDYGYTFGSGTRLTVV.

There are many counts of this clonotype. The V gene is TRBV7-9, the J gene TRBJ1-2; D is undetermined. This CDR3 comprises 12 residues. The germline gives CDR1 SEHNR, CDR2 FQNEAQ (reference sequence). V dropped 7 bases and J dropped 6 bases, with 12 bases sitting between them. CDR3 in amino acids: CASTQNGDGYTF. As DNA, the CDR3 is TGTGCCAGCACGCAAAATGGGGATGGCTACACCTTC.

This clonotype was detected many times. The rearrangement joins TRBV5-6 to TRBJ2-7; 7 bases agree with TRBD2. The V and J ends lost 2 bases and 2 bases, in that order; junction bases with no gene match: 10. The CDR3 sequence is 16 residues long. Germline V gene sequence: CDR1 SGHDT, CDR2 YYEEEE. The CDR3: CASSFPGASGPYEQYF. DNA of the CDR3: TGTGCCAGCAGCTTCCCGGGCGCTAGCGGTCCCTACGAGCAGTACTTC.

This clonotype was observed a handful of times. The rearrangement uses TRBV5-1 and TRBJ1-1; 9 nucleotides line up with TRBD1. This CDR3 comprises 13 residues. The J segment lost 6 bases and the V segment lost 4 bases, leaving 4 bases of the junction unmatched. Germline CDR1 is SGHRS and CDR2 is YFSETQ. CDR3 region: CASSRTGVAEAFF. The CDR3 DNA follows: TGCGCCAGCAGCAGGACAGGGGTCGCTGAAGCTTTCTTT. The whole variable domain, remainder taken from reference TRBV5-1 and TRBJ1-1, is KAGVTQTPRYLIKTRGQQVTLSCSPISGHRSVSWYQQTPGQGLQFLFEYFSETQRNKGNFPGRFSGRQFSNSRSEMNVSTLELGDSALYLCASSRTGVAEAFFGQGTRLTVV.

The CDR3 loop is CASSLVSGGPLTQYF. The CDR3 DNA sequence: TGTGCCAGCAGCTTGGTTAGCGGGGGGCCCTTGACCCAGTACTTC. The V and J genes are TRBV5-5 and TRBJ2-5, with TRBD2 matching 10 bases. Germline-derived CDR1 and CDR2 are SGHKS and YYEKEE (reference sequence). The CDR3 is 15 amino acids. Trimming at V came to 0 bases and at J to 7 bases, leaving 6 bases not matched to a gene.

This clonotype has only a few counts. The chain combines TRBV3-1 with TRBJ2-5; 7 bases are shared with TRBD1. The germline V gene has CDR1 LGHDT and CDR2 YNNKEL (reference sequence). V lost 1 base, J lost 5 bases, and 4 bases stayed unmatched. The CDR3 covers 14 residues. The CDR3 DNA reads TGTGCCAGCAGCCAAGCGGCCAGGGGGGAGACCCAGTACTTC. Translated, it gives CASSQAARGETQYF.

V gene TRBV7-3 combines with J gene TRBJ2-3; D is possibly TRBD2 (5 bases). The CDR3 runs to 15 residues. From germline, CDR1 is SGHTA and CDR2 FQGTGA. The V end was cut by 2 bases, the J end by 0 bases, with 9 bases between. CDR3 loop: CASSLRRTSTDTQYF. The CDR3, as DNA: TGTGCCAGCAGCTTACGGCGGACTAGCACAGATACGCAGTATTTT.

This clonotype was detected only a few times. V usage is TRBV7-6 and J usage is TRBJ1-3, with D unclear. V lost 5 bases and J lost 2, with 13 bases in between. This CDR3 has 15 residues. The germline gives CDR1 SGHVS, CDR2 FNYEAQ. The DNA of the CDR3 is TGTGCCAGCAGCCCACAAGTCGGGGCTGGAAACACCATATATTTT. This gives the protein CASSPQVGAGNTIYF.

The chain has TRBV20-1 and TRBJ2-5; 11 bases agree with TRBD1. The V gene's germline CDR1 is DFQATT and CDR2 SNEGSKA (reference sequence). The CDR3 is made up of 13 amino acids. J was trimmed by 2 bases and V by 6 bases; bases with no gene match: 2. The CDR3 DNA sequence: TGCAGTGCGGGGGACAGGGGGCAAGAGACCCAGTACTTC. It encodes CSAGDRGQETQYF.